These 29 T cell receptor beta chains were all obtained from the same sample, sequenced in a study of T cells after posttransplantation cyclophosphamide. The table came from immunoSEQ multiplex PCR; TCRdb's copy has only in-frame clones and leaves some out. Of tens of thousands of clones in the sample, just over 90% were seen once. The specimen was PBMCs. These TCRs come from a young woman in good health and a related stem cell transplant donor.

This chain uses TRBV2 with TRBJ2-4; 7 positions agree with TRBD1. The CDR3 spans 14 residues. V lost 5 bases to trimming and J lost 8 bases; unmatched junction nucleotides: 9. Germline V gene sequence: CDR1 SNHLY, CDR2 FYNNEI. The CDR3 nucleotides are TGTGCCAGCAGTACTAGACAGGGTAGGCACATTCAGTACTTC. Translating gives CASSTRQGRHIQYF. The full variable domain, in which reference TRBV2 and TRBJ2-4 provide the parts outside the CDR3, is EPEVTQTPSHQVTQMGQEVILRCVPISNHLYFYWYRQILGQKVEFLVSFYNNEISEKSEIFDDQFSVERPDGSNFTLKIRSTKLEDSAMYFCASSTRQGRHIQYFGAGTRLSVL.

The gene calls are TRBV9 and TRBJ2-5; TRBD2 aligns across 8 bases. This CDR3 is built from 14 residues. V shed 4 bases and J 5 bases; nucleotides not matched to a gene: 7. Germline-derived CDR1 and CDR2 are SGDLS and YYNGEE. CDR3 coding DNA: TGTGCCAGCAGCCGGGGGGGGGCATATGAGACCCAGTACTTC. It yields the protein CASSRGGAYETQYF.

This sequence joins TRBV28 and TRBJ1-5, with D unclear. Germline CDR1 and CDR2: MDHEN and SYDVKM. The CDR3 contains 13 residues. The V end was cut by 6 bases, the J end by 5 bases, with 11 bases between. CDR3 bases: TGTGCCAGCAGACCTGGAAGTTATCAGCCCCAGCATTTT. This codes for CASRPGSYQPQHF.

This chain links TRBV5-1 with TRBJ2-3, with 8 bases fitting TRBD1. The J segment lost 6 bases and the V segment lost 4 bases, leaving 7 bases of the junction unmatched. This CDR3 spans 14 amino acids. Germline CDR1 SGHRS, CDR2 YFSETQ. This CDR3 reads CASSRGQGTDTQYF. CDR3 nucleotide sequence: TGCGCCAGCAGCCGCGGACAGGGTACGGATACGCAGTATTTT.

The chain is built from TRBV5-1 and TRBJ2-3, with D uncertain. CDR3 length: 15 amino acids. Germline V gives CDR1 SGHRS, CDR2 YFSETQ. Trimming stripped 0 bases from V and 1 base from J, with 9 bases between. The CDR3 is CASSLDFPGTDTQYF. CDR3 DNA sequence: TGCGCCAGCAGCTTGGATTTTCCGGGCACAGATACGCAGTATTTT.

This clone occurred once. The V call is TRBV5-1, the J call TRBJ2-5; TRBD2 is a possible D gene (7 bases). This CDR3 spans 19 amino acids. Germline values: CDR1 SGHRS, CDR2 YFSETQ. Between the trimmed V and J ends, which lost 5 bases and 4 bases, there was a span of 30 bases. Here the CDR3 DNA reads TGCGCCAGCAGGGGCAGGGTTAGCGGACTAGGTCGGGGGGCAGAGACCCAGTACTTC. Its protein is CASRGRVSGLGRGAETQYF.

V usage is TRBV19 and J usage is TRBJ1-4; D unresolved. The CDR3 is 12 residues long. The germline V and J ends were trimmed by 4 bases and 8 bases, with 8 bases remaining between them. The germline V gene has CDR1 LNHDA and CDR2 SQIVND (reference sequence). This CDR3 reads CASSKIGEKLFF. The CDR3 bases are TGTGCCAGTAGTAAAATCGGCGAAAAACTGTTTTTT.

The chain joins TRBV7-3 to TRBJ2-7; 8 bases fit TRBD1. J lost 2 bases, V lost 2 bases, and 2 bases had no gene match. This CDR3 is built from 14 residues. In germline, CDR1 is SGHTA, CDR2 FQGTGA. Written as DNA, the CDR3 is TGTGCCAGCAGCTTAGCAGGGGGCACCTACGAGCAGTACTTC. Amino acid sequence: CASSLAGGTYEQYF.

The gene calls are TRBV19 and TRBJ2-7, with D perhaps TRBD2 (5 bases). CDR1 is LNHDA and CDR2 is SQIVND in the germline V gene (reference sequence). With 5 bases removed from V and 5 bases from J, the gap between germline ends came to 13 bases. This CDR3 is 13 amino acids long. The CDR3 DNA is TGTGCCAGTAGTCATGGCGGGTCCGACGAGCAGTACTTC. Residues: CASSHGGSDEQYF. The full variable domain, completed using reference TRBV19 and TRBJ2-7, is DGGITQSPKYLFRKEGQNVTLSCEQNLNHDAMYWYRQDPGQGLRLIYYSQIVNDFQKGDIAEGYSVSREKKESFPLTVTSAQKNPTAFYLCASSHGGSDEQYFGPGTRLTVT.

The chain joins TRBV5-4 to TRBJ2-7; the D gene is possibly TRBD2 (6 bases). The CDR3 runs to 14 residues. Trimming took 1 base from V and 3 from J, leaving 11 bases between them. Per the germline V gene, CDR1 is SGHNT and CDR2 is YYREEE (reference sequence). The CDR3 nucleotides read TGTGCCAGCAGCTTGAATGGGGGGAGCTACGAGCAGTACTTC. Amino acids: CASSLNGGSYEQYF.

The chain combines TRBV28 with TRBJ1-5; TRBD1 aligns across 9 bases. The V gene's germline CDR1 is MDHEN and CDR2 SYDVKM. The ends lost 4 bases at V and 4 bases at J; junction bases unmatched: 5. This CDR3 is built from 15 residues. CDR3 in amino acids: CASSSGQGGNQPQHF. The CDR3 bases are TGTGCCAGCAGTTCGGGACAGGGTGGGAATCAGCCCCAGCATTTT.

This clone has only one observation. This chain connects TRBV6-5 to TRBJ1-5; D not resolved. Germline V CDR1 and CDR2: MNHEY, SVGAGI. CDR3 length: 11 amino acids. V gave up 4 bases and J gave up 4 bases, with 2 bases separating them. The CDR3 loop is CASSSNQPQHF. The CDR3 nucleotides are TGTGCCAGCAGTTCAAATCAGCCCCAGCATTTT.

This chain connects TRBV10-1 to TRBJ2-3; D might be TRBD1 (5 bases). Trimming removed 2 bases from V and 0 bases from J, with 12 bases in between. Germline V gene data show CDR1 as WNHNN and CDR2 as SYGVQD (reference sequence). CDR3 length: 16 residues. CDR3 residues: CASSEVTVTSTDTQYF. In DNA form, the CDR3 reads TGCGCCAGCAGTGAGGTGACAGTTACTAGCACAGATACGCAGTATTTT.

The V gene is TRBV4-2, the J gene TRBJ2-6; 8 positions match TRBD1. Unmatched junction bases numbered 8, after V lost 2 bases and J lost 2 bases. This CDR3 has 18 amino acids. Germline V gene sequence: CDR1 LGHNA, CDR2 YNFKEQ. CDR3 residues: CASSQWRQGATGANVLTF. The CDR3, as DNA: TGTGCCAGCAGCCAATGGAGGCAGGGGGCGACTGGGGCCAACGTCCTGACTTTC.

Of note for this clone: Other nucleotide sequences from this sample produce the same CDR3. J is TRBJ1-2 and V is TRBV18, with D hard to call. CDR3 length: 13 amino acids. Germline V lookup: CDR1 KGHSH, CDR2 LQKENI. Trimming pared 2 bases from V and 0 bases from J, leaving 4 bases between. DNA of the CDR3: TGTGCCAGCTCACCAGGACCTAACTATGGCTACACCTTC. This gives the protein CASSPGPNYGYTF.

The chain combines TRBV15 with TRBJ1-5; TRBD1 might be the D (5 bases). Germline V CDR1 and CDR2: LNHNV, YYDKDF (reference sequence). This CDR3 comprises 15 residues. V was shortened by 4 bases and J by 2 bases, with 12 bases between the two germline ends. The CDR3 sequence: CATSTERDGNQPQHF. The DNA for the CDR3 is TGTGCCACCAGCACAGAACGGGACGGCAATCAGCCCCAGCATTTT.

The genes are TRBV27 and TRBJ1-6; 9 bases are shared with TRBD1. The ends lost 5 bases at V and 13 bases at J; junction bases unmatched: 9. The CDR3 extends over 14 amino acids. In germline, CDR1 is MNHEY, CDR2 SMNVEV (reference sequence). In DNA, the CDR3 is TGTGCCAGCAGTCCGGGACAGGGTTTGGGTCCCCTCCACTTT. Translated: CASSPGQGLGPLHF.

The chain carries TRBV29-1 and TRBJ1-2; 9 nucleotides agree with TRBD1. The CDR3 sequence is 13 residues long. With V trimmed by 7 bases and J by 4 bases, 7 bases remained unmatched. CDR1 is SQVTM, CDR2 ANQGSEA, per germline. The CDR3 sequence is CSAGQGSSYGYTF. The CDR3 region has the DNA TGCAGCGCTGGACAGGGGTCTTCCTATGGCTACACCTTC.

The V call is TRBV11-3, the J call TRBJ2-2; 10 bases match TRBD2. J gave up 7 bases and V 7 bases, and 9 bases lay outside the gene matches. Germline V gene lookup returns CDR1 SGHNT and CDR2 YENEEA. The CDR3 totals 15 residues. CDR3 residues: CASTRAGGPDGELFF. CDR3 DNA sequence: TGTGCCAGCACCCGAGCGGGGGGGCCTGACGGGGAGCTGTTTTTT.

V and J are TRBV28 and TRBJ1-4, with D unclear. The CDR3 consists of 16 residues. V was pared by 6 bases and J by 0 bases, with 14 bases between. Germline loops: CDR1 MDHEN, CDR2 SYDVKM. This CDR3 reads CASRPRAYATNEKLFF. CDR3 DNA sequence: TGTGCCAGCAGACCTCGGGCGTACGCAACTAATGAAAAACTGTTTTTT.

The chain links TRBV18 to TRBJ1-1; D is perhaps TRBD1 (5 bases). Deletions cut 2 bases from V and 4 bases from J, with 17 bases between. CDR3 length: 16 amino acids. Germline CDR1 is KGHSH and CDR2 is LQKENI. The chain's CDR3 is CASSPTGWGPRTEAFF. CDR3 nucleotides: TGTGCCAGCTCACCAACCGGCTGGGGCCCGCGCACTGAAGCTTTCTTT.

This clone was detected a few times. This chain uses TRBV7-2 with TRBJ2-1; TRBD2 aligns across 8 bases. The CDR3 length is 18 residues. Trimming cost V 1 base and J 0 bases; bases outside gene matches: 8. Germline V CDR1 and CDR2: SGHTA, FQGNSA. The CDR3 DNA sequence: TGTGCCAGCAGCTTAGATGGCGGGGGGTACAGCTCCTACAATGAGCAGTTCTTC. This translates into CASSLDGGGYSSYNEQFF.

The chain employs TRBV2 and TRBJ1-6; unclear D gene. Trimming pared 6 bases from V and 0 bases from J, leaving 9 bases between. From germline, CDR1 is SNHLY and CDR2 FYNNEI. CDR3 length: 15 residues. The CDR3 DNA follows: TGTGCCAGCAGGTGGTCGAGCTCCTATAATTCACCCCTCCACTTT. Translating gives CASRWSSSYNSPLHF.

The rearrangement uses TRBV11-2 and TRBJ2-3; TRBD2 aligns across 10 bases. The CDR3 is 15 amino acids. Germline V gene data show CDR1 as SGHAT and CDR2 as FQNNGV. With V trimmed by 7 bases and J by 5 bases, 9 bases remained unmatched. CDR3 residues: CASNQRGGRGDTQYF. The CDR3 bases are TGTGCCAGCAACCAGCGGGGGGGCCGGGGAGATACGCAGTATTTT.

The rearrangement links TRBV21-1 to TRBJ1-5. TRBV21-1 is a pseudogene locus. CDR3 length: 14 amino acids. CDR3 in DNA: TGTGCCAGCAGCTCCTTCGGGGGCAGACAGCCCCAGCATTTT. Protein sequence: CASSSFGGRQPQHF.

In its sample, this clone was seen once. This chain's CDR3 is CACMGRNTEAFF. DNA for the CDR3: TGTGCCTGTATGGGGAGGAACACTGAAGCTTTCTTT. The chain joins TRBV30 to TRBJ1-1; D gene uncertain. Germline V gives CDR1 GTSNPN, CDR2 SVGIG (reference sequence). The CDR3 loop spans 12 amino acids. Trimming took 6 bases from V and 1 from J, leaving 9 bases between them. The full variable domain, its missing parts supplied by reference TRBV30 and TRBJ1-1, is SQTIHQWPATLVQPVGSPLSLECTVEGTSNPNLYWYRQAAGRGLQLLFYSVGIGQISSEVPQNLSASRPQDRQFILSSKKLLLSDSGFYLCACMGRNTEAFFGQGTRLTVV.

The CDR3 nucleotides read TGTGCCAGCATTACTGGAAGGGGTGGCCACGAGCAGTACTTC. Translated, it gives CASITGRGGHEQYF. The rearrangement links TRBV27 to TRBJ2-7, with a tentative D call TRBD1 (5 bases). The V gene's germline CDR1 is MNHEY and CDR2 SMNVEV (reference sequence). With 7 bases removed from V and 5 bases from J, the gap between germline ends came to 18 bases. This CDR3 spans 14 amino acids.

The chain couples TRBV4-2 to TRBJ2-7, with 8 bases lining up with TRBD2. The V gene's germline CDR1 is LGHNA and CDR2 YNFKEQ. V lost 1 base, J lost 0 bases, and 5 bases stayed unmatched. The CDR3 loop spans 16 amino acids. CDR3 sequence: CASSQGSGVSSYEQYF. The CDR3 coding sequence is TGTGCCAGCAGCCAAGGTAGCGGGGTAAGCTCCTACGAGCAGTACTTC.

The V gene is TRBV7-8, the J gene TRBJ1-5; possibly TRBD1 for D (5 bases). The germline gives CDR1 SGHVS, CDR2 FQNEAQ. The CDR3 sequence is 17 residues long. V was shortened by 7 bases and J by 0 bases, with 19 bases between the two germline ends. The CDR3 DNA reads as TGTGCCAGCATTCCGTCTGTGGGACGGACTAGCAATCAGCCCCAGCATTTT. Translating gives CASIPSVGRTSNQPQHF.